This T cell receptor (beta chain) was sequenced in a study of vaccination effects on CD4 cells after COVID-19 (dated by TCRdb to 2022 to 2024). Some background on the complete study: The ViraFEST assay stimulated PBMC with viral peptide pools and then used TCR sequencing to identify antigen-specific CD4+ T cell clonotypes by expansion. Each participant got two doses of an mRNA SARS-CoV-2 vaccine, either BNT162b2 or mRNA-1273. Approximately 2 million PBMC per well were cultured in IMDM with about 5.4% human AB serum, 10 IU/ml IL-2 and gentamicin, plus 10 ug/ml peptides. SARS-CoV-2 spike-specific CD4+ TCR repertoires from before and after mRNA vaccination were compared in COVID-19 convalescent patients and in infection-naive vaccine recipients. A total of over nine COVID-19 convalescent patients and a handful of SARS-CoV-2-naive healthy vaccine recipients were included in the full study. The Oncomine TCR Beta short-read assay on an Illumina iSeq 100 was used to sequence cultures from other donors in the study. The research as a whole found: Among healthy vaccine recipients, nearly all vaccine-induced clones were SARS-CoV-2 mono-reactive, and just 1 of 255 was cross-reactive with common cold coronaviruses. Both infection-induced and vaccine-induced clones contracted markedly at late post-vaccination timepoints, which is consistent with waning T cell responses. Limitations of the study were the small number of convalescent patients and the absence of early post-infection timepoints.

The receptor library was made with the immunoSEQ multiplex PCR assay. DNA from the cultured, isolated CD4+ T cells was subjected to TCR beta CDR3 sequencing. The published analysis was carried out like this. The analysis removed non-productive TCR sequences, trimmed reads to the CDR3 region, and retained only CDR3s that were 7 or more amino acids long. Antigen-specific clonotypes were identified with the MANAFEST web app by comparing expansion in peptide wells against reference cultures. To be called positive, a clone needed expansion at FDR<0.05 compared with the reference and with all other wells, an odds ratio greater than 5, and a frequency greater than 0.1% in two replicate wells. A clonotype was called cross-reactive if it was significantly expanded both in SARS-CoV-2 spike wells and in at least one common cold coronavirus spike condition. CDR3 similarity was assessed by Levenshtein distance with the stringdist R package, and unrooted trees were built with ape in R 3.6.1. Imported from immuneACCESS, the table was reduced by TCRdb to in-frame sequences with V and J called. These copies leave out some clones; in studies compared against another copy, an unresolved V gene accounts for under half, and the cause of the remainder is not known. That table gives V, J and clone size, and the DNA gave D and trimming. This sample holds about 38,000 clones; about four fifths were observed only once. 2.9% of the sample comes from the top ten.

After less than eleven days of culture, CD4+ T cells were isolated with the EasySep CD4+ T cell isolation kit. The absence of prior SARS-CoV-2 infection in healthy vaccine recipients was confirmed by negative nucleocapsid antibodies before and after vaccination. Half of the culture medium was replaced with fresh IL-2-containing medium on days 3 and 7. Each peptide stimulation condition was cultured in triplicate wells unless otherwise noted. Using Ficoll-Paque Plus gradient centrifugation, PBMC were separated from whole blood and then either used fresh or cryopreserved at -140C. Genomic DNA was extracted from cultured CD4+ T cells with the QIAamp micro DNA kit. CDR3 length: 12 amino acids, cysteine to phenylalanine. Only the CDR3 region is kept as DNA, spanning 36 bases read in frame from base 1. Based on the germline V gene, the CDR1 and CDR2 sequences are ENHRY and SYGVKD. The junction carries 7 bases between V and J, which are trimmed by 3 bases and 8 bases respectively.

For this clone: The clone's antigen remains unknown. Base qualities are not at hand, and no much larger clone is one base apart.

The material sequenced was CD4+ T cells from PBMCs cultured without peptide, taken before COVID-19 vaccination. The chain couples TRBV10-3 to TRBJ1-4; too little of a D gene remains to name it. This receptor was obtained from a human donor who received a COVID-19 vaccine. For the CDR3, the sequence is CAISEWGEKLFF. The nucleotide sequence is TGTGCCATCAGTGAATGGGGAGAAAAACTGTTTTTT.